This is a list of T cell receptor beta chains from one sample in a study of CD8 T cells in Susac syndrome. TCRdb reprocessed the immunoSEQ multiplex PCR reads via MiXCR and lists one record per CDR3 protein. Of about 77,000 distinct CDR3 sequences in the sample, about 92% are singletons; the top ten hold about 0.52%. What was sequenced was CD4+ T cells from PBMCs. These receptors came from a human donor with Susac syndrome. Both conserved end residues are part of each CDR3. Each record gives: D gene, J gene, CDR3 length, clone size, V gene, CDR3 DNA, CDR3 protein. D genes are given only for firm matches. Clone size is given for some rows only: seen once, a few or many times, or a class if the clone is expanded.

>NA|TRBJ1-2|12|NA|TRBV10-3
TGTGCCATCACCCCCGGCGGATATGGCTACACCTTC
CAITPGGYGYTF
>TRBD1|TRBJ1-2|17|NA|TRBV7-2
TGTGCCAGCAGCTGGGCGGGACAGGGAACACGTCTTAGTGGCTACACCTTC
CASSWAGQGTRLSGYTF
>TRBD2|TRBJ2-1|15|NA|TRBV5-5
TGTGCCAGCAGCTTGACAGCGGGGGGGTACAATGAGCAGTTCTTC
CASSLTAGGYNEQFF
>TRBD1|TRBJ1-1|13|NA|TRBV30
TGTGCCTGGAGTCCATCGACAGGGCCTGAAGCTTTCTTT
CAWSPSTGPEAFF
>TRBD2|TRBJ2-4|16|NA|TRBV6-6
TGTGCCAGCAGCCCGGGCGGGGGGCTAGCCAAAAACATTCAGTACTTC
CASSPGGGLAKNIQYF
>NA|TRBJ1-5|13|NA|TRBV2
TGTGCCAGCAGTGGGGGGCGCGATCAGCCCCAGCATTTT
CASSGGRDQPQHF
>TRBD2|TRBJ2-1|14|NA|TRBV3-1
TGTGCCAGCAGCCAACCCAGGACTAGCGGGGACAAGACCTTC
CASSQPRTSGDKTF
>NA|TRBJ1-2|13|NA|TRBV6-6
TGTGCCAGCTCTTGGGGGGGGGAGAGCGGCTACACCTTC
CASSWGGESGYTF
>TRBD2|TRBJ2-1|15|NA|TRBV18
TGTGCCAGCTCGCCGCGGGAGGGGGTCTACAATGAGCAGTTCTTC
CASSPREGVYNEQFF
>NA|TRBJ2-7|13|NA|TRBV12-3/TRBV12-4
TGTGCCAGCAGTTTTGCCTACTCCTACGAGCAGTACTTC
CASSFAYSYEQYF
>NA|TRBJ1-3|11|NA|TRBV30
TGTGCCTGGAGCGGCGGAAACACCATATATTTT
CAWSGGNTIYF
>NA|TRBJ2-6|15|NA|TRBV15
TGTGCCACCCGTTGGGGAGGCACTGGGGCCAACGTCCTGACTTTC
CATRWGGTGANVLTF
>TRBD2|TRBJ2-1|15|NA|TRBV24-1
TGTGCCACCAGTGAGACTAGCGGGAGTTGGAATGAGCAGTTCTTC
CATSETSGSWNEQFF
>NA|TRBJ2-1|14|once|TRBV7-2
TGTGCCAGCAGCTTAGTGTCTCCACCACATGAGCAGTTCTTC
CASSLVSPPHEQFF
>TRBD1|TRBJ2-7|15|NA|TRBV7-8
TGTGCCAGCAGCCGCCTCGGACAGGGGGTTAGCGAGCAGTACTTC
CASSRLGQGVSEQYF
>NA|TRBJ1-3|16|NA|TRBV15
TGTGCCACCAGCAGAGATGGGGCGCTTTCTGGAAACACCATATATTTT
CATSRDGALSGNTIYF
>TRBD1|TRBJ2-2|17|NA|TRBV14
TGTGCCAGCAGCCCCCCCGACAGGGCTCTTGGCACCGGGGAGCTGTTTTTT
CASSPPDRALGTGELFF
>TRBD1|TRBJ1-2|13|NA|TRBV20-1
TGCAGTGCTCTCCGACAGGGCAGCTATGGCTACACCTTC
CSALRQGSYGYTF
>NA|TRBJ2-5|15|NA|TRBV7-3
TGTGCCAGCAGCTTAACGGGAGTGGAGGGGGAGACCCAGTACTTC
CASSLTGVEGETQYF
>TRBD2|TRBJ2-3|15|few|TRBV3-1
TGTGCCAGCACCCCGCCGGGACTAAGCACAGATACGCAGTATTTT
CASTPPGLSTDTQYF
>TRBD1|TRBJ1-5|16|NA|TRBV7-2
TGTGCCAGCAGCTTCGAGAGCCAGGGGGGCAATCAGCCCCAGCATTTT
CASSFESQGGNQPQHF
>TRBD2|TRBJ2-3|16|NA|TRBV7-9
TGTGCCAGCAGTTCTCTAGCGGGAGAGCGGACAGATACGCAGTATTTT
CASSSLAGERTDTQYF
>NA|TRBJ2-3|12|NA|TRBV7-2
TGTGCCAGCAGCTACGTCACGGATACGCAGTATTTT
CASSYVTDTQYF
>NA|TRBJ2-1|14|NA|TRBV5-1
TGCGCCAGCAGCTTGGGGGCAATAGGGAATGAGCAGTTCTTC
CASSLGAIGNEQFF
>TRBD1|TRBJ2-7|14|few|TRBV5-4
TGTGCCAGCAGCCCCCGGGACAGGGGGCACGAGCAGTACTTC
CASSPRDRGHEQYF
>NA|TRBJ2-3|15|NA|TRBV7-2
TGTGCCAGCAGCCCTAGCGTTAGAAGCACAGATACGCAGTATTTT
CASSPSVRSTDTQYF
>NA|TRBJ2-5|13|NA|TRBV10-3
TGTGCCGTAGGCCCACGTTCCCAAGAGACCCAGTACTTC
CAVGPRSQETQYF
>NA|TRBJ1-2|12|NA|TRBV28
TGTGCCAGCAGCCGTACGACCTATGGCTACACCTTC
CASSRTTYGYTF
>TRBD2|TRBJ2-1|16|NA|TRBV30
TGTGCCTGGAGTGTAGGGCGACTAGCGGACTACAATGAGCAGTTCTTC
CAWSVGRLADYNEQFF
>NA|TRBJ2-1|16|once|TRBV5-6
TGTGCCAGCAGCAACCGGGACGCAAGCTCCTACAATGAGCAGTTCTTC
CASSNRDASSYNEQFF
>NA|TRBJ2-2|14|NA|TRBV7-2
TGTGCCAGCAGCTCCGGGCGTTACACCGGGGAGCTGTTTTTT
CASSSGRYTGELFF
>NA|TRBJ2-1|13|NA|TRBV2
TGTGCCAGCAGTGTGGAAAGGGACAATGAGCAGTTCTTC
CASSVERDNEQFF
>NA|TRBJ2-2|16|NA|TRBV6-2/TRBV6-3
TGTGCCAGCAGTTACATCCGGGACGTAATTACCGGGGAGCTGTTTTTT
CASSYIRDVITGELFF
>NA|TRBJ1-3|11|NA|TRBV3-1
TGTGCCAGTAAGAACGCAAACACCATATATTTT
CASKNANTIYF
>TRBD1|TRBJ2-7|14|NA|TRBV9
TGTGCCAGCAGCGCACAGGGGCACTCTTACGAGCAGTACTTC
CASSAQGHSYEQYF
>NA|TRBJ1-4|15|NA|TRBV12-3/TRBV12-4
TGTGCCAGCAGTTTTTCGGGGGCCAGTCGAGAAAAACTGTTTTTT
CASSFSGASREKLFF
>NA|TRBJ2-3|13|once|TRBV7-2
TGTGCCAGCAGCTTGCGGGGTGGAGATACGCAGTATTTT
CASSLRGGDTQYF
>NA|TRBJ1-1|13|NA|TRBV7-9
TGTGCCAGCAGCTTAGTACTGGACACTGAAGCTTTCTTT
CASSLVLDTEAFF